The 13 T cell receptor beta chains listed next were all sequenced from one sample in a study of blood T cell repertoires in COVID-19. TCRdb's copy holds only in-frame clones and misses some; the assay was immunoSEQ multiplex PCR. The table has about 76,000 clones, 91% seen once. Sequencing used peripheral blood. The origin of the receptors is a human donor in a cohort sampled during active COVID-19.

The gene calls are TRBV11-2 and TRBJ2-1, with 9 bases fitting TRBD2. Germline-derived CDR1 and CDR2 are SGHAT and FQNNGV. CDR3 length: 18 amino acids. V shed 1 base, J shed 0 bases, and the junction held 7 bases outside the gene matches. The CDR3: CASSLVRLAGSSYNEQFF. CDR3 bases: TGTGCCAGCAGCTTAGTTCGGCTAGCGGGGAGCTCCTACAATGAGCAGTTCTTC.

V and J are TRBV14 and TRBJ2-5, with 8 bases aligning to TRBD2. The CDR3 is 14 residues long. The V gene end was trimmed by 4 bases and the J gene end by 5 bases; junction bases not matched to a gene: 6. The germline V gene has CDR1 SGHDN and CDR2 FVKESK. The CDR3 DNA follows: TGTGCCAGCAGCCCAGGACTAGCTCGGGAGACCCAGTACTTC. Translation: CASSPGLARETQYF.

The chain carries TRBV18 and TRBJ1-3; D gene unclear. Germline V gene data show CDR1 as KGHSH and CDR2 as LQKENI. V was pared by 3 bases and J by 1 base, with 7 bases between. This CDR3 is built from 14 residues. This CDR3 reads CASSPTKSGNTIYF. The CDR3 DNA sequence: TGTGCCAGCTCACCGACAAAATCTGGAAACACCATATATTTT. Full variable domain (rest looked up from reference TRBV18 and TRBJ1-3): NAGVMQNPRHLVRRRGQEARLRCSPMKGHSHVYWYRQLPEEGLKFMVYLQKENIIDESGMPKERFSAEFPKEGPSILRIQQVVRGDSAAYFCASSPTKSGNTIYFGEGSWLTVV.

The chain links TRBV3-1 (or the pseudogene TRBV3-2) to TRBJ1-1; 9 bases match TRBD1. The CDR3 totals 15 residues. In germline, CDR1 is LGHDT, CDR2 YNNKEL (reference sequence). The V segment lost 4 bases and the J segment 2 bases; nucleotides outside the gene matches: 5. CDR3 sequence: CASSPRDRENTEAFF. CDR3 sequence (DNA): TGTGCCAGCAGCCCCCGGGACAGGGAAAACACTGAAGCTTTCTTT.

V usage is TRBV7-9 and J usage is TRBJ2-1, with D possibly TRBD2 on 6 matching bases. The CDR3 has 16 amino acids. Germline V gives CDR1 SEHNR, CDR2 FQNEAQ (reference sequence). Deletions cut 1 base from V and 8 bases from J, with 18 bases between. CDR3: CASSLVAGNGQHEQFF. In DNA, the CDR3 is TGTGCCAGCAGCTTAGTGGCGGGAAACGGGCAACATGAGCAGTTCTTC.

This clone was counted a single time. CDR3 DNA sequence: TGTGCCACCCTGAATCGGGATAGCAATCAGCCCCAGCATTTT. Protein: CATLNRDSNQPQHF. The V call is TRBV19, the J call TRBJ1-5; no reliable D call. In germline, CDR1 is LNHDA, CDR2 SQIVND (reference sequence). The CDR3 consists of 14 residues. Trimming pared 10 bases from V and 0 bases from J, leaving 13 bases between.

Comments on this clone: The junction departs from the called germline gene at one end, perhaps through a read error. V is TRBV4-2 and J is TRBJ2-3; 8 bases are shared with TRBD2. Germline V gene sequence: CDR1 LGHNA, CDR2 YNFKEQ. CDR3 length: 15 residues. CDR3 protein: CASREWTGGPDTQYF. The CDR3 DNA follows: TGTGCCAGCAGGGAATGGACGGGGGGGCCAGACACGCAGTATTTT.

The chain combines TRBV25-1 with TRBJ2-5, with D perhaps matching TRBD2 (5 bases). In germline, CDR1 is MGHDK, CDR2 SYGVNS. With 6 bases removed from V and 2 bases from J, the gap between germline ends came to 16 bases. This CDR3 has 15 amino acids. The CDR3: CASSFISSYQETQYF. The CDR3, as DNA: TGTGCCAGCAGCTTCATATCTAGCTATCAAGAGACCCAGTACTTC.

The chain combines TRBV19 with TRBJ2-3; 10 bases agree with TRBD2. This CDR3 has 12 residues. Germline V lookup: CDR1 LNHDA, CDR2 SQIVND (reference sequence). The V gene end was trimmed by 9 bases and the J gene end by 6 bases; junction bases not matched to a gene: 3. CDR3 sequence reads: CASETSGDTQYF. The CDR3 coding sequence is TGTGCCAGCGAGACTAGCGGGGATACGCAGTATTTT.

V gene TRBV18 combines with J gene TRBJ2-1; 13 positions match TRBD2. The length of the CDR3 is 16 residues. J gave up 6 bases and V 0 bases, and 2 bases lay outside the gene matches. CDR1 KGHSH and CDR2 LQKENI come from the germline V gene. In DNA form, the CDR3 reads TGTGCCAGCTCACCACCGACTAGCGGGGGGACCAATGAGCAGTTCTTC. This sequence encodes CASSPPTSGGTNEQFF.

V gene TRBV7-2 combines with J gene TRBJ2-5; no clear D gene. V shed 1 base and J shed 1 base, with 10 bases lying between them. Per the germline V gene, CDR1 is SGHTA and CDR2 is FQGNSA. The CDR3 extends over 15 amino acids. CDR3: CASSLGTVRQETQYF. The CDR3 DNA reads as TGTGCCAGCAGCTTAGGTACAGTCCGCCAAGAGACCCAGTACTTC.

The chain is built from TRBV2 and TRBJ2-3, with a possible D match to TRBD2 (6 bases). This CDR3 region has 13 residues. Trimming pared 3 bases from V and 9 bases from J, leaving 13 bases between. Germline values: CDR1 SNHLY, CDR2 FYNNEI. The CDR3 coding sequence is TGTGCCAGCAGTGAGGAGGGTCGTTCGACGCAGTATTTT. Translated, it gives CASSEEGRSTQYF. The full variable domain, its missing parts supplied by reference TRBV2 and TRBJ2-3, is EPEVTQTPSHQVTQMGQEVILRCVPISNHLYFYWYRQILGQKVEFLVSFYNNEISEKSEIFDDQFSVERPDGSNFTLKIRSTKLEDSAMYFCASSEEGRSTQYFGPGTRLTVL.

The CDR3 here is CASSRDVYGYTF. The DNA for the CDR3 is TGTGCCAGCAGCCGAGACGTCTATGGCTACACCTTC. This chain joins TRBV3-1 (or the pseudogene TRBV3-2) and TRBJ1-2; D is unclear. Trimming stripped 4 bases from V and 4 bases from J, with 7 bases between. The CDR3 loop spans 12 amino acids. CDR1 LGHDT and CDR2 YNNKEL come from the germline V gene (reference sequence).